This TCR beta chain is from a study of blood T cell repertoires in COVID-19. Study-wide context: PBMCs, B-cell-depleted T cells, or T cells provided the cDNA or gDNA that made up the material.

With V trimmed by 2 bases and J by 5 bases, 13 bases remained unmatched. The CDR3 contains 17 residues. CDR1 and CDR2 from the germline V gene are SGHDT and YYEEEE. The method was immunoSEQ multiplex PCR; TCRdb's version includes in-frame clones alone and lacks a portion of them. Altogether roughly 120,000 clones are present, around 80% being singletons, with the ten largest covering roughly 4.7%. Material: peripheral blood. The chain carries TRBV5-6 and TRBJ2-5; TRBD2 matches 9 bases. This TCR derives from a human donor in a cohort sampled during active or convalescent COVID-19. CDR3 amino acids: CASSFLGSGRVGETQYF. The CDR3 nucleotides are TGTGCCAGCAGCTTCTTGGGTAGCGGGAGAGTAGGGGAGACCCAGTACTTC.